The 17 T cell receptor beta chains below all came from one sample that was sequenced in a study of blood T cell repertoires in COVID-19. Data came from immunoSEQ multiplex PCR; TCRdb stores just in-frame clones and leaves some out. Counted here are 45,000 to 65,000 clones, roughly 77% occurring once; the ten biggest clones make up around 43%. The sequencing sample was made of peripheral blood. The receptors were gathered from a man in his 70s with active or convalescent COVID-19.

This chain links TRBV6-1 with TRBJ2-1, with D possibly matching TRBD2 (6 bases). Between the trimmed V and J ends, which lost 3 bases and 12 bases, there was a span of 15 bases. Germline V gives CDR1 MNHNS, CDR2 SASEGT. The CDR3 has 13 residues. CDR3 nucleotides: TGTGCCAGCAGTGACCTTTTGGGGGACTGGCAGTTCTTC. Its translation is CASSDLLGDWQFF.

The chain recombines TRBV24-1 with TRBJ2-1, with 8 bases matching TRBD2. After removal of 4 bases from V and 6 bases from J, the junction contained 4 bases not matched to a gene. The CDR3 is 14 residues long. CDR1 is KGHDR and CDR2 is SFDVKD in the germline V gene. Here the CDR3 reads CATSDYGRGNEQFF. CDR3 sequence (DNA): TGTGCCACCAGTGACTACGGGAGGGGCAATGAGCAGTTCTTC.

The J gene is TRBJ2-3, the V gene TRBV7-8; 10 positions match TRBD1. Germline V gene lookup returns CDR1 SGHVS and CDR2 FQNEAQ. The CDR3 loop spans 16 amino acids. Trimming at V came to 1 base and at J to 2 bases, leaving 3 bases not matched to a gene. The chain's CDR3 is CASSLDGTGDTDTQYF. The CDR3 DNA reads TGTGCCAGCAGCTTAGATGGGACAGGGGACACAGATACGCAGTATTTT.

CDR3 sequence reads: CASSPGLAKNIQYF. In nucleotides, the CDR3 is TGTGCCAGCAGCCCAGGACTAGCCAAAAACATTCAGTACTTC. The V gene is TRBV11-2, the J gene TRBJ2-4; D perhaps matches TRBD2 (5 bases). Looked up from germline, CDR1 is SGHAT and CDR2 is FQNNGV. The CDR3 has 14 residues. Trimming took off 5 bases at V and 0 bases at J, with 8 bases between the two ends.

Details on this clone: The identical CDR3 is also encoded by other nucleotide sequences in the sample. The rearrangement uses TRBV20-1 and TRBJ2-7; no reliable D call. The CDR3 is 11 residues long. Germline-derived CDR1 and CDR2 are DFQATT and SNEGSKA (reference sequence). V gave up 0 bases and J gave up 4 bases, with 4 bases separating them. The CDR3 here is CSARDHYEQYF. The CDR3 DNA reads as TGCAGTGCTAGAGATCATTACGAGCAGTACTTC.

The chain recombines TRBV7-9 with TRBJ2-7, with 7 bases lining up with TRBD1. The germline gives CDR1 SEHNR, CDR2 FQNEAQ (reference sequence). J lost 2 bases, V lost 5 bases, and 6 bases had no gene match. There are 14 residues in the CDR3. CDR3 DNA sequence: TGTGCCAGCAGCCCATCGGGGACAGCCTACGAGCAGTACTTC. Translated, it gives CASSPSGTAYEQYF.

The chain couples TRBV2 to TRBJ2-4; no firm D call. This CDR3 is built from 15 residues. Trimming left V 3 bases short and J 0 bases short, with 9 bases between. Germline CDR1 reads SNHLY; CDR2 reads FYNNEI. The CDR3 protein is CASSEETAAKNIQYF. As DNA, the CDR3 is TGTGCCAGCAGTGAGGAAACAGCAGCCAAAAACATTCAGTACTTC.

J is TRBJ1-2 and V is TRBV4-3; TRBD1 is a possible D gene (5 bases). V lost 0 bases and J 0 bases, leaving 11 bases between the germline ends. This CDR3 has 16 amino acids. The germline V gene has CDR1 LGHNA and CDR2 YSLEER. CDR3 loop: CASSQDERGPNYGYTF. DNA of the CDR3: TGCGCCAGCAGCCAAGATGAGCGGGGACCTAACTATGGCTACACCTTC.

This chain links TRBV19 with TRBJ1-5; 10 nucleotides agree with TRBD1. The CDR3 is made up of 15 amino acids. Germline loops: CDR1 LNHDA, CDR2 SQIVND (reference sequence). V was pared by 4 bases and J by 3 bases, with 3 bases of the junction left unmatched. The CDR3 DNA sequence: TGTGCCAGTAGTAGGGGACAGGGGCCCAATCAGCCCCAGCATTTT. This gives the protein CASSRGQGPNQPQHF.

The CDR3 region is CSVVGLALDNEQFF. In nucleotides, the CDR3 is TGCAGCGTTGTGGGACTAGCGTTAGACAATGAGCAGTTCTTC. The chain joins TRBV29-1 to TRBJ2-1, with 10 nucleotides matching TRBD2. Germline CDR1 is SQVTM and CDR2 is ANQGSEA. With 4 bases clipped from V and 5 bases from J, the junction kept 5 bases outside the gene matches. The CDR3 runs 14 residues.

In nucleotides, the CDR3 is TGTGCCAGTAGTATAGAGGGACAGGGATCACCCCTCCACTTT. Translating gives CASSIEGQGSPLHF. This chain joins TRBV19 and TRBJ1-6, with 9 bases that match TRBD1. This CDR3 comprises 14 residues. Trimming took 0 bases from V and 10 from J; bases not matched to a gene: 1. CDR1 and CDR2 (germline): LNHDA, SQIVND (reference sequence).

The CDR3: CASSQANQLGYTF. CDR3 DNA: TGTGCCAGCAGCCAAGCAAACCAACTTGGCTACACCTTC. The chain combines TRBV3-1 (or the pseudogene TRBV3-2) with TRBJ1-2; D not resolved. The germline V gene encodes CDR1 LGHDT and CDR2 YNNKEL (reference sequence). This CDR3 has 13 residues. V lost 1 base to trimming and J lost 7 bases, with 10 bases between them.

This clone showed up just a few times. CDR3 region: CASSEVAGLAGELFF. The CDR3 nucleotides are TGTGCCAGCAGTGAGGTAGCGGGCCTGGCCGGGGAGCTGTTTTTT. The genes are TRBV6-1 and TRBJ2-2; 7 nucleotides line up with TRBD2. CDR3 length: 15 amino acids. With V trimmed by 3 bases and J by 6 bases, 7 bases remained unmatched. CDR1 and CDR2 (germline): MNHNS, SASEGT.

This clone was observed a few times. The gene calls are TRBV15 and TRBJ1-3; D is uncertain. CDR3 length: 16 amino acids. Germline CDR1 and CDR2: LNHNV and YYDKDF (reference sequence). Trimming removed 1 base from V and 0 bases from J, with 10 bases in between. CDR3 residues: CATSRGAVNSGNTIYF. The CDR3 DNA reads TGTGCCACCAGCAGAGGGGCTGTTAACTCTGGAAACACCATATATTTT.

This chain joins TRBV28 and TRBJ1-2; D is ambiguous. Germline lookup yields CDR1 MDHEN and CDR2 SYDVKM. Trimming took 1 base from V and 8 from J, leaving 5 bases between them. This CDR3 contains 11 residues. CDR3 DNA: TGTGCCAGCAGTTTATCATCAGGCTACACCTTC. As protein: CASSLSSGYTF.

Here the CDR3 reads CASSQNLGVNEQFF. CDR3 nucleotide sequence: TGCGCCAGCAGCCAAAACTTAGGAGTTAATGAGCAGTTCTTC. The chain links TRBV4-3 to TRBJ2-1; the D is unclear. V was clipped by 2 bases and J by 7 bases, with 12 bases between them. The length of the CDR3 is 14 residues. Germline lookup yields CDR1 LGHNA and CDR2 YSLEER.

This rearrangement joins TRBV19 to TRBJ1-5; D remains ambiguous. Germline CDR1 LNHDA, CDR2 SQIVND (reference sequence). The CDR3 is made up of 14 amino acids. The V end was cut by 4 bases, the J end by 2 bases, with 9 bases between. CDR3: CASSNGLGNQPQHF. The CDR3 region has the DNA TGTGCCAGTAGTAACGGGTTGGGCAATCAGCCCCAGCATTTT. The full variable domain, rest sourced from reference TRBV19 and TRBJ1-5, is DGGITQSPKYLFRKEGQNVTLSCEQNLNHDAMYWYRQDPGQGLRLIYYSQIVNDFQKGDIAEGYSVSREKKESFPLTVTSAQKNPTAFYLCASSNGLGNQPQHFGDGTRLSIL.